This TCR beta chain was profiled in a study of blood T cell repertoires in COVID-19. Overall study: From the United States, Italy and Spain came samples of acute and convalescent COVID-19. Sources were T cells, B-cell-depleted T cells, or PBMCs; the material itself was cDNA or gDNA.

CDR3 length equals 14 residues. CDR1 is SEHNR and CDR2 is FQNEAQ in the germline V gene (reference sequence). V lost 5 bases to trimming and J lost 1 base, with 11 bases between them. Source study methods: Reference gene primers were amplified, and this amplification served to estimate nucleated cell counts. Measured with immunoSEQ multiplex PCR; TCRdb has only the in-frame clones, and not every one. V and J calls and clone size are copied from that table; D and trimming were computed from the DNA. Among under 300,000 clones listed, roughly 88% were seen once. The clonotype originates from a middle-aged woman who had recovered from COVID-19. The V and J genes are TRBV7-9 and TRBJ2-5, with D maybe TRBD2 (5 bases). Sequencing used peripheral blood. The CDR3 nucleotides are TGTGCCAGCAGCCCCCCGAGGGTCCAAGAGACCCAGTACTTC. Encoded protein: CASSPPRVQETQYF.